This TCR beta chain emerged from a study of cytomegalovirus exposure and HLA in healthy donors. Findings and limits, study-wide: Researchers catalogued 160 or so TCR beta chains as cytomegalovirus-associated.

Comments on this clone: Its cognate antigen is unknown.

Primers: 60 Vbeta forward and 13 Jbeta reverse. The method was immunoSEQ multiplex PCR; TCRdb's version includes in-frame clones alone and lacks a portion of them. The data show about 190,000 clones, with around 82% seen just once and around 1.6% held by the top ten. Specimen: PBMCs. The clonotype originates from a middle-aged man in good health and CMV-seropositive.

In nucleotides, the CDR3 is TGTGCCAGCAGTATGACAGGTAGCAATCAGCCCCAGCATTTT. It translates to CASSMTGSNQPQHF. The chain is built from TRBV27 and TRBJ1-5, with TRBD1 as a possible D gene (6 bases). CDR3 length equals 14 residues. Looked up from germline, CDR1 is MNHEY and CDR2 is SMNVEV (reference sequence). V shed 5 bases and J shed 0 bases, with 8 bases lying between them.